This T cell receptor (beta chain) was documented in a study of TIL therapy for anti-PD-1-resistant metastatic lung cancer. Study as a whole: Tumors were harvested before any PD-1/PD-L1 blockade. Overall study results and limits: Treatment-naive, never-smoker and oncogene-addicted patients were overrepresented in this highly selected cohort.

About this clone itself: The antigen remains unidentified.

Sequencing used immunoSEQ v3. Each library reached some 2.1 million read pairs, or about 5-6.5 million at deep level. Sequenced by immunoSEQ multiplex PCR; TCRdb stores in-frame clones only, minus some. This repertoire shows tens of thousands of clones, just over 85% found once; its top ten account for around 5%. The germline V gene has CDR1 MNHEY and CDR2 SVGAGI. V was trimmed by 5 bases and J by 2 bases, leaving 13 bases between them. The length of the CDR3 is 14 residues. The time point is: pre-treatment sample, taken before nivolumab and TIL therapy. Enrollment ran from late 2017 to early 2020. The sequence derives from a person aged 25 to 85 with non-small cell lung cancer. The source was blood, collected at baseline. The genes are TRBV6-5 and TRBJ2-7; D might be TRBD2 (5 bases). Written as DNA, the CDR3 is TGTGCCAGCAGTCGAGTAGCGCAAGCCTACGAGCAGTACTTC. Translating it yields CASSRVAQAYEQYF.